The clone carrying this TCR beta chain was observed once. The data were obtained in a study of blood T cell repertoires in COVID-19. Study-wide background: The samples span acute and convalescent COVID-19 from the United States, Italy and Spain. Sources were T cells, B-cell-depleted T cells, or PBMCs; the material itself was cDNA or gDNA.

In the authors' methods: Amplifying reference gene primers gave estimates of nucleated cell counts. Profiled with immunoSEQ multiplex PCR; TCRdb holds only in-frame clones, not every one. The V and J calls and clone size were taken over from that table, and D and trimming were inferred from the DNA. The sample shows 55,000 to 65,000 clones, approximately 91% of them seen only once. Germline CDR1 reads SNHLY; CDR2 reads FYNNEI. This CDR3 comprises 14 residues. The V gene end was trimmed by 6 bases and the J gene end by 4 bases; junction bases not matched to a gene: 5. The sample comprised peripheral blood. This sequence joins TRBV2 and TRBJ1-3; 8 nucleotides line up with TRBD1. The TCR was taken from a man aged 55 to 70 with acute or convalescent COVID-19. The CDR3 sequence is CASSPTGAGNTIYF. The CDR3, as DNA: TGTGCCAGCAGCCCGACAGGGGCCGGAAACACCATATATTTT.